This T cell receptor (beta chain) was sequenced in a study of Tregs in tolerant kidney transplant recipients. Study information: A roughly 3-day belatacept mixed lymphocyte reaction, sometimes plus 5-day graft donor restimulation, preceded CD4+CD25+CD127- sorting. Antibodies separated recipient from donor cells.

The CDR3 consists of 13 residues. Deletions cut 4 bases from V and 5 bases from J, with 9 bases between. Per the germline V gene, CDR1 is LNHDA and CDR2 is SQIVND (reference sequence). Method: immunoSEQ multiplex PCR; TCRdb's copy keeps in-frame clones and lacks some. The repertoire holds approximately 30,000 clones, with 70% to 85% as singletons. Concerning this clone: The antigen is unknown.

Broader study findings: The most relevant donor-specific Treg TCRbeta repertoire apparently came from expansion with activated donor B cells. Biological reproducibility was not directly addressed in this study.

V usage is TRBV19 and J usage is TRBJ1-5, with D possibly TRBD1 on 6 matching bases. This receptor was taken from a human donor in good health. Sequencing was carried out using Tregs from blood cultured with allogeneic cells. CDR3 residues: CASSSTGYQPQHF. CDR3 nucleotides: TGTGCCAGTAGTAGTACAGGGTATCAGCCCCAGCATTTT.